What follows are 13 T cell receptor beta chains derived from one specimen sequenced in a study of radiation and T cells in renal cell carcinoma. The method was immunoSEQ multiplex PCR; TCRdb's version includes in-frame clones alone and lacks a portion of them. The sample has roughly 78,000 clones, roughly 80% seen once. Time point here: blood 2 weeks post-SBRT. Treatment denoted: 15 Gy SBRT to primary tumor, nephrectomy 4 weeks later. The sequencing here drew on blood, taken from a patient whose treatment included radiotherapy and nephrectomy. Receptors were obtained from a man between 60 and 75 years old with renal cell carcinoma.

This sequence joins TRBV30 and TRBJ2-7; D is perhaps TRBD1 (5 bases). Germline CDR1 GTSNPN, CDR2 SVGIG (reference sequence). The CDR3 runs 12 residues. Trimming left V 3 bases short and J 4 bases short, with 10 bases between. CDR3 in DNA: TGTGCCTGGAGCCGGCAGGGTTACGAGCAGTACTTC. Translating gives CAWSRQGYEQYF.

This sequence joins TRBV6-4 and TRBJ2-3, with TRBD2 matching over 8 bases. Unmatched junction bases numbered 17, after V lost 5 bases and J lost 1 base. Germline V lookup: CDR1 MRHNA, CDR2 SNTAGT. The CDR3 extends over 19 amino acids. The CDR3 DNA is TGTGCCAGCAGTCAACTCGGCCCCGGAATAGCGGGATGCACAGATACGCAGTATTTT. It codes for CASSQLGPGIAGCTDTQYF.

This chain connects TRBV20-1 to TRBJ1-1, with 7 positions matching TRBD1. V lost 4 bases to trimming and J lost 6 bases; unmatched junction nucleotides: 2. Germline CDR1 and CDR2: DFQATT and SNEGSKA (reference sequence). The CDR3 loop spans 11 amino acids. Here the CDR3 DNA reads TGCAGTGCTAACAGGGGACCTGAAGCTTTCTTT. Amino acids: CSANRGPEAFF.

This clone came up a few times. The V and J genes are TRBV15 and TRBJ1-1; 9 bases map to TRBD1. CDR1 is LNHNV and CDR2 is YYDKDF in the germline V gene (reference sequence). J gave up 5 bases and V 2 bases, and 6 bases lay outside the gene matches. The CDR3 is made up of 15 amino acids. CDR3 nucleotides: TGTGCCACCAGCAGACCGGGACAGGGTTGGACTGAAGCTTTCTTT. Encoded protein: CATSRPGQGWTEAFF.

The chain links TRBV19 to TRBJ2-7, with 8 bases that match TRBD1. There are 15 residues in the CDR3. The V gene's germline CDR1 is LNHDA and CDR2 SQIVND (reference sequence). V lost 5 bases and J lost 3; bases outside the gene matches: 9. The CDR3 DNA follows: TGTGCCAGTAGTCCCCCCGGGACAGGCGGCTACGAGCAGTACTTC. This translates into CASSPPGTGGYEQYF.

J is TRBJ1-2 and V is TRBV10-2; 10 bases line up with TRBD1. The CDR3 is made up of 22 amino acids. Losses at the gene ends were 0 bases for V and 3 bases for J; bases not matched to a gene: 22. Germline assignment: CDR1 WSHSY and CDR2 SAAADI. The CDR3 loop is CASSESKFLSSLAGQGDYGYTF. CDR3 DNA: TGCGCCAGCAGTGAGTCTAAGTTTCTGAGTTCGCTTGCCGGACAGGGGGACTATGGCTACACCTTC.

This chain uses TRBV5-1 with TRBJ1-5, with 10 bases fitting TRBD1. There are 15 residues in the CDR3. Unmatched junction bases numbered 4, after V lost 4 bases and J lost 3 bases. Looked up from germline, CDR1 is SGHRS and CDR2 is YFSETQ. The CDR3 coding sequence is TGCGCCAGCAGCACAGGACAGGGGGACAATCAGCCCCAGCATTTT. It is translated as CASSTGQGDNQPQHF.

The chain joins TRBV6-6 to TRBJ2-3, with D perhaps TRBD2 (5 bases). The germline CDR1 and CDR2 sequences are MNHNY and SVGAGI (reference sequence). There are 15 residues in the CDR3. V was shortened by 6 bases and J by 7 bases, with 20 bases between the two germline ends. The CDR3 bases are TGTGCCAGCAGCCCGGCCGCCCCCGGAGGAAATACGCAGTATTTT. It yields the protein CASSPAAPGGNTQYF.

This clone was counted between two and nine times. The rearrangement uses TRBV5-5 and TRBJ2-2; D is possibly TRBD1 (5 bases). Germline V gene sequence: CDR1 SGHKS, CDR2 YYEKEE (reference sequence). The CDR3 contains 15 residues. Trimming took off 0 bases at V and 6 bases at J, with 12 bases between the two ends. In DNA form, the CDR3 reads TGTGCCAGCAGCTTGGTGGGCAGCAGGGCCGGGGAGCTGTTTTTT. This gives the protein CASSLVGSRAGELFF. The full variable domain, with the rest looked up from reference TRBV5-5 and TRBJ2-2, is DAGVTQSPTHLIKTRGQQVTLRCSPISGHKSVSWYQQVLGQGPQFIFQYYEKEERGRGNFPDRFSARQFPNYSSELNVNALLLGDSALYLCASSLVGSRAGELFFGEGSRLTVL.

This chain links TRBV7-9 with TRBJ2-1; D unclear. Germline CDR1 reads SEHNR; CDR2 reads FQNEAQ (reference sequence). CDR3 size: 12 residues. The V and J ends lost 0 bases and 10 bases respectively, with 7 bases between them. CDR3 sequence reads: CASSLAPWEQFF. The CDR3 nucleotides are TGTGCCAGCAGCTTAGCCCCTTGGGAGCAGTTCTTC.

The genes are TRBV13 and TRBJ2-7, with a tentative D call TRBD1 (5 bases). This CDR3 is 15 amino acids long. CDR1 and CDR2 from the germline V gene are PRHDT and FYEKMQ (reference sequence). V was pared by 5 bases and J by 1 base, with 15 bases between. CDR3 bases: TGTGCCAGCAGCGACTCCAGGGTGGGGTCCTACGAGCAGTACTTC. Its translation is CASSDSRVGSYEQYF.

This chain uses TRBV14 with TRBJ2-7, with 9 bases matching TRBD2. CDR1 is SGHDN, CDR2 FVKESK, per germline. Trimming removed 6 bases from V and 5 bases from J; junction bases left unmatched: 2. The CDR3 covers 12 residues. The chain's CDR3 is CASRAGGHEQYF. The CDR3 DNA reads as TGTGCCAGCAGAGCGGGAGGACACGAGCAGTACTTC.

The rearrangement joins TRBV6-5 to TRBJ2-1, with D unresolved. The CDR3 is 15 amino acids. Between the trimmed V and J ends, which lost 2 bases and 6 bases, there was a span of 14 bases. The V gene's germline CDR1 is MNHEY and CDR2 SVGAGI. The CDR3 DNA follows: TGTGCCAGCAGTTACCGACGGGTCGGGCGCAATGAGCAGTTCTTC. Translated: CASSYRRVGRNEQFF.